The rows below give T cell receptor beta chains drawn from one sample of a study of T cell repertoires in aging, cancer and after chemotherapy. TCRdb called the multiplex PCR reads again in MiXCR, with one record for every CDR3 protein. Counted here are about 8,700 distinct CDR3 sequences, around 50% occurring once; the ten biggest clones make up 20% to 25%. The sequencing sample was made of blood. Receptors originate from a human donor in good health. Both conserved end residues are part of each CDR3. A D gene is named only where the DNA matches it firmly. The size entry is marked missing in some rows and otherwise reads once, few, many or a size class.

d_call: -; clone_size: few; j_call: TRBJ2-5; v_call: TRBV30; cdr3_aa: CALKGREYQETQYF; cdr3_nt: TGTGCCTTGAAGGGACGAGAGTACCAAGAGACCCAGTACTTC
d_call: -; clone_size: few; j_call: TRBJ2-7; v_call: TRBV12-3/TRBV12-4; cdr3_aa: CASSLEMTLYEQYF; cdr3_nt: TGTGCCAGCAGTTTGGAAATGACCCTCTACGAGCAGTACTTC
d_call: TRBD2; clone_size: -; j_call: TRBJ2-3; v_call: TRBV11-1; cdr3_aa: CASSFQASGATDTQYF; cdr3_nt: TGTGCCAGCAGCTTCCAGGCTAGCGGGGCGACAGATACGCAGTATTTT
d_call: TRBD1; clone_size: -; j_call: TRBJ2-5; v_call: TRBV19; cdr3_aa: CASSVDRERETQYF; cdr3_nt: TGTGCCAGTAGTGTCGACAGGGAAAGGGAGACCCAGTACTTC
d_call: -; clone_size: -; j_call: TRBJ2-3; v_call: TRBV6-5; cdr3_aa: CASRGRGTDTQYF; cdr3_nt: TGTGCCAGCCGAGGGCGGGGCACAGATACGCAGTATTTT
d_call: -; clone_size: -; j_call: TRBJ2-1; v_call: TRBV20-1; cdr3_aa: CSASMASAYNEQFF; cdr3_nt: TGCAGTGCTAGTATGGCTAGCGCTTACAATGAGCAGTTCTTC
d_call: -; clone_size: -; j_call: TRBJ1-4; v_call: TRBV19; cdr3_aa: CASSMARETNEKLFF; cdr3_nt: TGTGCCAGTAGCATGGCCAGGGAAACTAATGAAAAACTGTTTTTT
d_call: -; clone_size: -; j_call: TRBJ1-5; v_call: TRBV6-1; cdr3_aa: CASSGGQTAAQHF; cdr3_nt: TGTGCCAGCAGTGGAGGGCAGACCGCGGCCCAGCATTTT
d_call: -; clone_size: -; j_call: TRBJ2-7; v_call: TRBV19; cdr3_aa: CASSIFLSGAYEQYF; cdr3_nt: TGTGCCAGTAGTATTTTCTTGTCGGGGGCCTACGAGCAGTACTTC
d_call: TRBD1; clone_size: -; j_call: TRBJ2-3; v_call: TRBV7-2; cdr3_aa: CASSLQGQDTQYF; cdr3_nt: TGTGCCAGCAGCTTACAGGGACAGGATACGCAGTATTTT
d_call: -; clone_size: few; j_call: TRBJ2-6; v_call: TRBV5-6; cdr3_aa: CASSFAGANVLTF; cdr3_nt: TGTGCCAGCAGCTTTGCTGGGGCCAACGTCCTGACTTTC
d_call: -; clone_size: -; j_call: TRBJ1-3; v_call: TRBV12-3/TRBV12-4; cdr3_aa: CASSPFGSSRSGNTIYF; cdr3_nt: TGTGCCAGCAGTCCCTTCGGAAGCTCGCGATCTGGAAACACCATATATTTT
d_call: -; clone_size: -; j_call: TRBJ1-1; v_call: TRBV29-1; cdr3_aa: CSPLKRVDWSTEAFF; cdr3_nt: TGCAGCCCTTTAAAGCGGGTGGATTGGTCCACTGAAGCTTTCTTT
d_call: TRBD2; clone_size: -; j_call: TRBJ2-5; v_call: TRBV7-2; cdr3_aa: CASSDGGSGALAETQYF; cdr3_nt: TGTGCCAGCAGCGACGGCGGGAGCGGGGCTCTTGCAGAGACCCAGTACTTC
d_call: -; clone_size: once; j_call: TRBJ1-3; v_call: TRBV18; cdr3_aa: CASSPGSGSGNTIYF; cdr3_nt: TGTGCCAGCTCACCAGGGAGCGGCTCTGGAAACACCATATATTTT
d_call: -; clone_size: -; j_call: TRBJ1-5; v_call: TRBV4-3; cdr3_aa: CASSQDPAGQPQHF; cdr3_nt: TGCGCCAGCAGCCAAGATCCGGCGGGCCAGCCCCAGCATTTT
d_call: -; clone_size: -; j_call: TRBJ2-2; v_call: TRBV12-3/TRBV12-4; cdr3_aa: CASSLNANTGELFF; cdr3_nt: TGTGCCAGCAGTTTAAACGCGAACACCGGGGAGCTGTTTTTT
d_call: -; clone_size: once; j_call: TRBJ2-3; v_call: TRBV7-2; cdr3_aa: CASSLAGAGDTQYF; cdr3_nt: TGTGCCAGCAGCTTAGCGGGAGCTGGAGATACGCAGTATTTT
d_call: -; clone_size: -; j_call: TRBJ2-5; v_call: TRBV6-5; cdr3_aa: CASSYGDSWETQYF; cdr3_nt: TGTGCCAGCAGTTACGGGGACTCCTGGGAGACCCAGTACTTC
d_call: -; clone_size: few; j_call: TRBJ1-5; v_call: TRBV6-2/TRBV6-3; cdr3_aa: CASSLGGVGNQPQHF; cdr3_nt: TGTGCCAGCAGCCTCGGAGGGGTGGGCAATCAGCCCCAGCATTTT
d_call: -; clone_size: once; j_call: TRBJ1-1; v_call: TRBV6-5; cdr3_aa: CASSYGSQGAFF; cdr3_nt: TGTGCCAGCAGTTACGGGAGCCAAGGAGCTTTCTTT
d_call: TRBD1; clone_size: -; j_call: TRBJ2-5; v_call: TRBV5-4; cdr3_aa: CASSPGTGVETQYF; cdr3_nt: TGCGCCAGCAGCCCCGGGACAGGGGTTGAGACCCAGTACTTC
d_call: TRBD1; clone_size: few; j_call: TRBJ2-2; v_call: TRBV19; cdr3_aa: CASSIRQGARNTGELFF; cdr3_nt: TGTGCCAGTAGTATACGGCAGGGGGCGCGGAACACCGGGGAGCTGTTTTTT
d_call: TRBD1; clone_size: few; j_call: TRBJ1-4; v_call: TRBV29-1; cdr3_aa: CSVITGADEKLFF; cdr3_nt: TGCAGCGTCATCACAGGGGCGGATGAAAAACTGTTTTTT
d_call: TRBD2; clone_size: few; j_call: TRBJ2-7; v_call: TRBV29-1; cdr3_aa: CSAQREGYEQYF; cdr3_nt: TGCAGCGCCCAGCGGGAGGGCTACGAGCAGTACTTC
d_call: -; clone_size: -; j_call: TRBJ1-6; v_call: TRBV14; cdr3_aa: CASSQEAAGAPLHF; cdr3_nt: TGTGCCAGCAGCCAAGAGGCGGCAGGCGCACCCCTCCACTTT
d_call: -; clone_size: once; j_call: TRBJ2-2; v_call: TRBV5-4; cdr3_aa: CASSPSAGNTGELFF; cdr3_nt: TGTGCCAGCAGCCCCTCAGCAGGGAACACCGGGGAGCTGTTTTTT
d_call: -; clone_size: -; j_call: TRBJ2-7; v_call: TRBV5-6; cdr3_aa: CASSLAPRTPNEQYF; cdr3_nt: TGTGCCAGCAGCTTGGCCCCGCGAACCCCCAACGAGCAGTACTTC
d_call: -; clone_size: -; j_call: TRBJ2-5; v_call: TRBV30; cdr3_aa: CAWSDRRVQETQYF; cdr3_nt: TGTGCCTGGAGTGATCGCAGGGTCCAAGAGACCCAGTACTTC
d_call: TRBD1; clone_size: -; j_call: TRBJ2-7; v_call: TRBV6-1; cdr3_aa: CASSLRDRLYEQYF; cdr3_nt: TGTGCCAGCAGCCTCCGGGACAGGCTCTACGAGCAGTACTTC
d_call: -; clone_size: -; j_call: TRBJ2-2; v_call: TRBV5-6; cdr3_aa: CASSSISLAHTGELFF; cdr3_nt: TGTGCCAGCAGTTCAATCAGTCTAGCACACACCGGGGAGCTGTTTTTT
d_call: -; clone_size: -; j_call: TRBJ2-5; v_call: TRBV27; cdr3_aa: CASSLQSVRGETQYF; cdr3_nt: TGTGCCAGCAGTTTACAATCGGTCCGAGGCGAGACCCAGTACTTC
d_call: TRBD1; clone_size: once; j_call: TRBJ1-6; v_call: TRBV5-5; cdr3_aa: CASSGYGTGGVTFF; cdr3_nt: TGTGCCAGCAGCGGGTACGGGACAGGGGGTGTAACTTTCTTT
d_call: TRBD2; clone_size: -; j_call: TRBJ2-3; v_call: TRBV6-6; cdr3_aa: CASSYPSRGGARSTDTQYF; cdr3_nt: TGTGCCAGCAGTTACCCCTCCCGCGGGGGGGCGCGAAGCACAGATACGCAGTATTTT
d_call: TRBD2; clone_size: medium-sized; j_call: TRBJ2-3; v_call: TRBV29-1; cdr3_aa: CSVEGSSGGTDTQYF; cdr3_nt: TGCAGCGTTGAAGGGTCTAGCGGGGGCACAGATACGCAGTATTTT
d_call: -; clone_size: -; j_call: TRBJ1-3; v_call: TRBV6-5; cdr3_aa: CASSPHQSSGNTIYF; cdr3_nt: TGTGCCAGCAGCCCCCACCAGAGCTCTGGAAACACCATATATTTT
d_call: TRBD2; clone_size: -; j_call: TRBJ2-1; v_call: TRBV19; cdr3_aa: CASSMWEGSGSHNEQFF; cdr3_nt: TGTGCCAGTAGTATGTGGGAGGGGAGCGGATCCCACAATGAGCAGTTCTTC
d_call: -; clone_size: -; j_call: TRBJ2-7; v_call: TRBV5-5; cdr3_aa: CASSQRGGDGYEQYF; cdr3_nt: TGCGCCAGCAGTCAGAGGGGGGGCGACGGGTACGAGCAGTACTTC
d_call: -; clone_size: few; j_call: TRBJ1-4; v_call: TRBV19; cdr3_aa: CASSTTGEKLFF; cdr3_nt: TGTGCCAGTAGTACGACTGGAGAAAAACTGTTTTTT
d_call: -; clone_size: -; j_call: TRBJ1-6; v_call: TRBV6-2/TRBV6-3; cdr3_aa: CASSPLAGFDSPLHF; cdr3_nt: TGTGCCAGCAGTCCCCTTGCGGGATTCGATTCACCCCTCCACTTT
d_call: -; clone_size: -; j_call: TRBJ1-1; v_call: TRBV19; cdr3_aa: CASSKPGQNTEAFF; cdr3_nt: TGTGCCAGTAGTAAACCGGGACAGAACACTGAAGCTTTCTTT
d_call: TRBD2; clone_size: -; j_call: TRBJ2-1; v_call: TRBV29-1; cdr3_aa: CSVASGRMAEQFF; cdr3_nt: TGCAGCGTTGCTAGCGGGAGGATGGCTGAGCAGTTCTTC
d_call: -; clone_size: -; j_call: TRBJ1-5; v_call: TRBV19; cdr3_aa: CASSTLAHPNQPQHF; cdr3_nt: TGTGCCAGTAGTACTCTGGCGCACCCTAATCAGCCCCAGCATTTT
d_call: TRBD1; clone_size: -; j_call: TRBJ2-7; v_call: TRBV29-1; cdr3_aa: CSVVTDRDSYEQYF; cdr3_nt: TGCAGCGTGGTAACGGACAGGGACTCCTACGAGCAGTACTTC
d_call: TRBD1; clone_size: few; j_call: TRBJ1-1; v_call: TRBV19; cdr3_aa: CASSMARDRDEAFF; cdr3_nt: TGTGCCAGTAGTATGGCCCGGGACAGAGATGAAGCTTTCTTT
d_call: -; clone_size: once; j_call: TRBJ2-1; v_call: TRBV15; cdr3_aa: CATSLNLGIYEQFF; cdr3_nt: TGTGCCACCAGCCTTAATCTAGGCATCTATGAGCAGTTCTTC
d_call: TRBD2; clone_size: -; j_call: TRBJ2-1; v_call: TRBV4-2; cdr3_aa: CASSQVSGRSPNEQFF; cdr3_nt: TGCGCCAGCAGCCAGGTCAGCGGGAGGTCCCCCAATGAGCAGTTCTTC
d_call: -; clone_size: once; j_call: TRBJ1-1; v_call: TRBV5-5; cdr3_aa: CASSSPRNTEAFF; cdr3_nt: TGTGCCAGCAGCTCCCCGAGGAACACTGAAGCTTTCTTT
d_call: -; clone_size: -; j_call: TRBJ2-7; v_call: TRBV6-9; cdr3_aa: CALGGVAREQYF; cdr3_nt: TGTGCCCTTGGGGGAGTCGCGCGGGAGCAGTACTTC
d_call: -; clone_size: -; j_call: TRBJ2-7; v_call: TRBV7-9; cdr3_aa: CASSLEQRSEQYF; cdr3_nt: TGTGCCAGCAGCTTAGAGCAACGCAGCGAGCAGTACTTC
d_call: TRBD2; clone_size: few; j_call: TRBJ2-7; v_call: TRBV5-4; cdr3_aa: CASSWDLAGTYEQYF; cdr3_nt: TGTGCCAGCAGCTGGGATCTAGCGGGGACCTACGAGCAGTACTTC
d_call: -; clone_size: -; j_call: TRBJ2-7; v_call: TRBV19; cdr3_aa: CASTGFNEQYF; cdr3_nt: TGTGCCAGTACAGGGTTCAACGAGCAGTACTTC
d_call: -; clone_size: -; j_call: TRBJ1-5; v_call: TRBV6-2/TRBV6-3; cdr3_aa: CASSPLDGTRQPQHF; cdr3_nt: TGTGCCAGCAGCCCCCTGGACGGGACGCGACAGCCCCAGCATTTT
d_call: TRBD1; clone_size: -; j_call: TRBJ1-2; v_call: TRBV6-1; cdr3_aa: CASSLSRDSPYGYTF; cdr3_nt: TGTGCCAGCAGTCTCTCCCGGGACAGTCCCTATGGCTACACCTTC